The T cell receptor beta chain described here comes from a study of blood T cells in healthy people across ages. It was around 10 milliliters of peripheral blood that were drawn from each donor. This clonotype was observed a handful of times. CDR3 length: 15 amino acids. Looked up from germline, CDR1 is MGHRA and CDR2 is YSYEKL. Trimming removed 4 bases at V and 1 base at J, with 11 bases between. It was with a sample-barcoded 5' primer and a J-beta primer mix that a second PCR of roughly 7 to 11 cycles was run. TCRdb reprocessed the 5' RACE reads via MiXCR and lists one record per CDR3 protein. Among hundreds of thousands of distinct CDR3 sequences, roughly 24% were seen once, and the ten largest hold under 3%. The sample was also reused in another study, on T cells of mothers and their children. According to that study: Whether pairs are related or unrelated, thymic selection shapes their TCR recombination output in much the same way. Among related mother-child pairs, overlap was slightly higher than in unrelated pairs, though not significantly.

This sequence originates from a boy aged 10-17 years in good health. This sequence joins TRBV4-1 and TRBJ2-1; D unresolved. The sequencing input was blood. CDR3 residues: CASSPEERSYNEQFF. The CDR3 DNA reads as TGCGCCAGCAGCCCCGAAGAGAGGTCCTACAATGAGCAGTTCTTC.